This TCR beta chain was documented in a study of OX40 agonist ivuxolimab in advanced cancers. On the study more broadly: Partial responses occurred in Three dose-escalation patients, one with hepatocellular carcinoma and two with cutaneous melanoma.

On this clone: Its antigen is currently unknown.

Findings and limits, study-wide: At doses 0.1 to 3.0 mg/kg, CD4+ and CD8+ clones expanded. Researchers did not establish what antigens the expanded peripheral T cells target.

Generated by immunoSEQ multiplex PCR, the TCRdb table keeps only in-frame clones and is missing some. The sample has about 82,000 clones; roughly nine tenths are singletons. Germline V gene lookup returns CDR1 SNHLY and CDR2 FYNNEI. V shed 2 bases, J shed 7 bases, and the junction held 5 bases outside the gene matches. CDR3 length: 15 amino acids. This chain uses TRBV2 with TRBJ2-2, with TRBD2 matching over 9 bases. This TCR was recovered from an adult with an advanced solid tumor such as melanoma, head and neck, liver or kidney cancer. Specimen: CD4+ or CD8+ T cells sorted from blood, collected in a trial of the OX40 agonist ivuxolimab. The CDR3 loop is CASSELAGVNGELFF. The CDR3 DNA reads as TGTGCCAGCAGTGAATTAGCGGGAGTTAACGGGGAGCTGTTTTTT.